This T cell receptor (beta chain) was identified in a study of blood T cell repertoires in COVID-19. Turning to the study itself: T cells, B-cell-depleted T cells, or PBMCs provided the cDNA or gDNA that served as material.

Across 20 to 25 US areas, participants ranged in age from 18 to 89 years. Participants' own reports of clinical history determined their cohort assignment. CDR1 SQVTM and CDR2 ANQGSEA come from the germline V gene. Trimming took 2 bases from V and 3 from J, leaving 10 bases between them. This CDR3 is 13 amino acids long. Assay: immunoSEQ multiplex PCR; the TCRdb copy retains only in-frame clones and omits some. The repertoire consists of 250,000 or so clones, with around 86% occurring once and the leading ten covering roughly 1.9%. The clonotype was recovered from a woman in her 50s who had recovered from COVID-19. The sequencing input was PBMCs or T cells enriched from blood (not recorded which). The rearrangement joins TRBV29-1 to TRBJ1-2; no clear D. CDR3 loop: CSVENSEHYGYTF. CDR3 nucleotides: TGCAGCGTTGAAAACTCCGAGCACTATGGCTACACCTTC.